This is a list of T cell receptor beta chains from one sample in a study of identical twins. Using its own MiXCR run on the 5' RACE reads, TCRdb lists one record per CDR3 protein. The sample holds fewer than 250,000 distinct CDR3 sequences, approximately 7.3% seen once. These same records also appear under a second study, on yellow fever vaccine responses in identical twins.

Sequences were obtained from CD8+ T cells sorted from blood. Source of these receptors: a woman aged 18 to 35 in good health. Each CDR3 is given without its conserved first and last residue.

V | CDR3
TRBV27 | ASSFRETNEQF
TRBV28 | ASREAEYQETQY
TRBV28 | ASSLPGQLETQY
TRBV20-1 | SARVAGTNTGELF
TRBV7-6 | ASSLEAGEYYGYT
TRBV4-1 | ASSPMGGGTEAF
TRBV25-1 | ASSESQGLYGYT
TRBV7-9 | ASSSEGGNDNEQF
TRBV14 | ASSEISTTYEQY
TRBV25-1 | ASSDPGGEDQPQH
TRBV5-1 | ASSLVDRTLGETQY
TRBV2 | ASSVPGTSGRALSTGELF
TRBV5-1 | ASSFGADANEKLF
TRBV7-6 | ASSLVVGEGTEAF
TRBV6-5 | ASSYSGSWDEQF
TRBV24-1 | ATSDGWRVPEETQY
TRBV7-7 | ASSLRGENEQF
TRBV7-2 | ASSLSWTVVVSGRETYNEQF
TRBV7-6 | ASSPTWGPDTQY
TRBV4-1 | ASSQDLYYEQY
TRBV25-1 | ASSLNTATGELF
TRBV12-3/TRBV12-4 | ASSFGLEGYGYT
TRBV29-1 | SVRTGITYEQY
TRBV29-1 | SVVMGQMNTEAF
TRBV20-1 | SATAMPSAAYPNTGELF
TRBV5-1 | AIPGPNTGELF
TRBV5-1 | ASSTTSGSPYEQY
TRBV3-1 | ASSQDTGNWETQY
TRBV28 | ASSPGLAGINYYEQY
TRBV10-2 | ASSSGSIYNEQF
TRBV29-1 | SIISSGEGYGYT
TRBV28 | ASSLSGSVGPEAF
TRBV2 | ASSERPSYNEQF
TRBV20-1 | SAIIENRYEQY
TRBV2 | ASSEGYNEQS
TRBV12-3/TRBV12-4 | ASRSSTNEQF
TRBV29-1 | SVEPGQETQY
TRBV5-5 | ASSLADGTPQY
TRBV7-2 | ASSFWGGADSYNEQF
TRBV9 | ASSVGLGNTEAF
TRBV4-2 | ASSQLTSGGAGYNEQF
TRBV3-1 | ASSQDLAGEQY